The T cell receptor (beta chain) described here comes from a study of low-dose radiotherapy and immunotherapy resistance in tumors (dated by TCRdb to the early 2020s). Concerning the study at large: In Cohort 1, 0.5 Gy per fraction was delivered every 2 weeks, and a total PTV dose of 6.5 Gy was prescribed. Patients were given nivolumab as a 240 mg flat dose every two weeks and ipilimumab at 1 mg/kg every six weeks, with both drugs delivered intravenously. Patients in Cohort 2 were given 1 Gy per fraction every two weeks, for a total of 13 Gy across 26 weeks. No randomization into treatment groups was done for the people taking part in the trial. Every two weeks, patients got intravenous cyclophosphamide at 200 mg/m2, given one day ahead of each radiation and immunotherapy administration. Aspirin 300 mg was taken orally once daily by patients for four cycles, starting on cycle 1 day 1. The translational analysis covered eight patients: three from the first dose cohort and the first five from the second dose cohort.

The sample's time point label, in plain terms: after trial treatment. The sample's treatment or condition, from its label and the paper: LDRT plus nivolumab, ipilimumab, low-dose cyclophosphamide and aspirin (RACIN trial). Donors were enrolled in RACIN, a single-arm phase I dose-escalation trial in which nivolumab, ipilimumab, aspirin, low-dose cyclophosphamide and low-dose radiotherapy were combined. Eligible patients had advanced, TIL-negative solid tumors. Sequencing was carried out with an Illumina HiSeq 2500. To make first-strand cDNA, Superscript III was used along with a set of TRAV- and TRBV-specific primers so that both the TCRalpha and TCRbeta chains were covered. An approximately 20-cycle PCR with Phusion amplified the TCRs, pairing a constant-region primer with the adapter that was attached to the V primers. The isolated mRNA was amplified using the MessageAmp II aRNA Amplification Kit, with in vitro transcription performed for less than 20 hours at 37 degrees C. The Dynabeads mRNA DIRECT Purification Kit was used to isolate the mRNA for TCR sequencing. Indexed Illumina adapters were added in a second Phusion PCR of about 27 cycles, after which AMPure XP beads were used to purify the products. Under the source paper's analysis protocol: Custom Perl scripts pooled TCR sequences encoding the same protein, removed out-of-frame sequences and computed each clonotype's abundance. The analysis excluded TCR sequences that were supported by just one read. Repertoire metrics included Shannon entropy, Gini index, clonality, richness, and frequency of TCRs shared between repertoires. Using fastp at Q25 and MiXCR, TCRdb reprocessed the public reads and kept productive beta chains. Every distinct CDR3 protein forms one entry, paired with its most common genes and DNA. TCRdb, not the authors, supplied the V and J calls. In all, the sample holds about 97,000 distinct CDR3 sequences, and more than 20% of those were seen once. The ten largest clones capture roughly 4.3% of the sample.

In this sample, this clonotype turned up many times. No antigen is known for it. Per-nucleotide qualities are absent, and no much larger clonotype sits a single base away. V and J are trimmed by 3 bases and 3 bases, and the gene matches miss 6 bases of the junction. The CDR3 contains 16 residues, cysteine and phenylalanine counted. Solely the CDR3 DNA is kept, with 48 bases framed from the first base. As encoded in the germline V gene, CDR1 is SGHAT while CDR2 is FQNNGV. The source is a male donor with prostate cancer. The source material was PBMCs, sampled after low-dose radiotherapy plus immunotherapy. The chain couples TRBV11-2 to TRBJ2-3; TRBD2 matches 10 bases in the middle. At the DNA level, the sequence is TGTGCCAGCAGCTTGCTAGCGGGGGACATTACAGATACGCAGTATTTT. Translated, it reads CASSLLAGDITDTQYF.